The 15 T cell receptor beta chains reported below all come from one sample, sequenced in a study of spatial heterogeneity in lung cancer. As to time point: blood at routine non-recurrence follow-up after resection. TCRdb ran MiXCR on the 5' RACE reads and lists one entry per CDR3 protein. The sample carries over 70,000 distinct CDR3 sequences, over 7% recorded once. The sequencing used PBMCs, collected at follow-up. These receptors came from a female donor with early-stage non-small cell lung cancer.

This clonotype was seen at least ten times. The chain has TRBV28 and TRBJ2-3, with TRBD1 matching over 8 bases. The germline V gene encodes CDR1 MDHEN and CDR2 SYDVKM. J was trimmed by 3 bases and V by 1 base; bases with no gene match: 6. This CDR3 spans 16 amino acids. CDR3 region: CASSLLQGVGTDTQYF. In DNA, the CDR3 is TGTGCCAGCAGTTTATTACAGGGGGTAGGGACAGATACGCAGTATTTT.

In its sample, this clonotype was seen a few times. The chain couples TRBV7-9 to TRBJ1-1, with 10 bases lining up with TRBD1. The CDR3 is 15 residues long. Germline CDR1 is SEHNR and CDR2 is FQNEAQ (reference sequence). Trimming removed 2 bases from V and 7 bases from J; junction bases left unmatched: 7. In nucleotides, the CDR3 is TGTGCCAGCAGCTTATCCGGGACAGGGGTGGGTGAAGCTTTCTTT. This gives the protein CASSLSGTGVGEAFF.

This clonotype has at least ten counts. The V gene is TRBV7-9, the J gene TRBJ2-1; 10 bases are shared with TRBD2. The CDR3 is made up of 14 amino acids. The J segment lost 15 bases and the V segment lost 0 bases, leaving 8 bases of the junction unmatched. Germline V gene sequence: CDR1 SEHNR, CDR2 FQNEAQ (reference sequence). CDR3 loop: CASSLAMASGSTFF. In DNA, the CDR3 is TGTGCCAGCAGCTTAGCGATGGCTAGCGGGAGCACGTTCTTC.

There are many counts of this clonotype. The rearrangement uses TRBV24-1 and TRBJ2-7, with D possibly being TRBD2 (5 bases). CDR1 KGHDR and CDR2 SFDVKD come from the germline V gene. V lost 2 bases and J 7 bases, leaving 8 bases between the germline ends. The CDR3 has 12 amino acids. Here the CDR3 reads CATSDSGIEQYF. The CDR3 DNA follows: TGTGCCACCAGTGATTCGGGGATTGAGCAGTACTTC.

This clonotype was observed many times. The V and J genes are TRBV5-1 and TRBJ2-2, with D maybe TRBD1 (6 bases). The V gene lost 6 bases and the J gene lost 4 bases, with 16 bases spanning the gap. Germline V CDR1 and CDR2: SGHRS, YFSETQ. CDR3 length equals 15 residues. CDR3 region: CASMSSLGGTGELFF. In nucleotides, the CDR3 is TGCGCCAGCATGAGCTCACTAGGGGGCACCGGGGAGCTGTTTTTT.

This clonotype was seen many times. V and J are TRBV18 and TRBJ2-7, with D perhaps matching TRBD1 or TRBD2 (5 bases each). Germline lookup yields CDR1 KGHSH and CDR2 LQKENI. The CDR3 spans 16 residues. The V gene lost 0 bases and the J gene lost 4 bases, with 16 bases spanning the gap. In DNA form, the CDR3 reads TGTGCCAGCTCACCACCTTCCAGAGGAGAGGGGTACGAGCAGTACTTC. Amino acid sequence: CASSPPSRGEGYEQYF.

This clonotype was counted a few times. The rearrangement joins TRBV27 to TRBJ2-1; 7 bases are a match to TRBD2. Trimming at V came to 8 bases and at J to 8 bases, leaving 12 bases not matched to a gene. This CDR3 is built from 14 residues. CDR1 and CDR2 from the germline V gene are MNHEY and SMNVEV (reference sequence). DNA for the CDR3: TGTGCCAGCTCGGCAGGGCTAGCGGATTATGAGCAGTTCTTC. This codes for CASSAGLADYEQFF.

This clonotype was detected ten times or more. V usage is TRBV28 and J usage is TRBJ2-4; D is ambiguous. Trimming shortened V by 2 bases and J by 1 base, and 6 bases separated the two germline ends. The germline CDR1 and CDR2 sequences are MDHEN and SYDVKM. The CDR3 length is 14 residues. CDR3: CASSLGNAKNIQYF. The CDR3 DNA reads TGTGCCAGCAGTTTAGGGAACGCCAAAAACATTCAGTACTTC.

J is TRBJ2-2 and V is TRBV7-2, with 7 bases lining up with TRBD1. The V gene's germline CDR1 is SGHTA and CDR2 FQGNSA. The CDR3 totals 20 residues. The trim removed 4 bases at V and 1 base at J, leaving 18 bases unmatched. The CDR3 region is CASSSRPKQGIILNTGELFF. CDR3 DNA: TGTGCCAGCAGCTCCCGACCTAAACAGGGGATAATCCTGAACACCGGGGAGCTGTTTTTT.

This clonotype was seen repeatedly, ten times or more. The chain links TRBV23-1 to TRBJ2-1, with TRBD2 matching 9 bases. TRBV23-1 is noted as an ORF with a role that remains uncertain. With 7 bases clipped from V and 4 bases from J, the junction kept 17 bases outside the gene matches. The CDR3 totals 18 residues. The CDR3 spells CASNIEGAVLAGYNEQFF. The CDR3 region has the DNA TGCGCCAGCAATATTGAGGGGGCGGTACTAGCGGGTTACAATGAGCAGTTCTTC.

This clonotype was picked up many times. V is TRBV5-1 and J is TRBJ2-5, with a weak D call TRBD2 (6 bases). This CDR3 is built from 14 residues. The germline gives CDR1 SGHRS, CDR2 YFSETQ. V dropped 1 base and J dropped 3 bases, with 10 bases sitting between them. Here the CDR3 DNA reads TGCGCCAGCAGCTTGAGGGACTCGAAAGAGACCCAGTACTTC. Translated: CASSLRDSKETQYF.

This clonotype was picked up many times. The chain has TRBV7-9 and TRBJ2-5; D is possibly TRBD2 (6 bases). Trimming cost V 7 bases and J 0 bases, with 18 bases left between them. The V gene's germline CDR1 is SEHNR and CDR2 FQNEAQ (reference sequence). The CDR3 consists of 16 residues. The CDR3, as DNA: TGTGCCAGCACATTCATCGGGGGAATTTACCAAGAGACCCAGTACTTC. As protein: CASTFIGGIYQETQYF. The full variable domain, completed using reference TRBV7-9 and TRBJ2-5, is DTGVSQNPRHKITKRGQNVTFRCDPISEHNRLYWYRQTLGQGPEFLTYFQNEAQLEKSRLLSDRFSAERPKGSFSTLEIQRTEQGDSAMYLCASTFIGGIYQETQYFGPGTRLLVL.

This clonotype was observed at least ten times. The genes are TRBV5-5 and TRBJ1-2, with TRBD1 identical over 9 bases. This CDR3 has 15 amino acids. Germline CDR1 is SGHKS and CDR2 is YYEKEE (reference sequence). Unmatched junction bases numbered 2, after V lost 1 base and J lost 1 base. CDR3 sequence reads: CASSLTGGVNYGYTF. The CDR3 nucleotides are TGTGCCAGCAGCTTGACAGGGGGCGTTAACTATGGCTACACCTTC.

This clonotype has only a few counts. The chain links TRBV5-1 to TRBJ2-4; 7 bases are a match to TRBD1. From germline, CDR1 is SGHRS and CDR2 YFSETQ. The CDR3 contains 14 residues. J was trimmed by 9 bases and V by 0 bases; bases with no gene match: 6. The CDR3 reads CASSLVTGESIQYF. The CDR3 DNA reads TGCGCCAGCAGCTTGGTTACAGGGGAAAGCATTCAGTACTTC.

This clonotype was detected ten times or more. CDR3 DNA sequence: TGTGCCAGCAGCTCTTTAAAGCTGACAGGGGGCAGGATTCAGTACTTC. As protein: CASSSLKLTGGRIQYF. V and J are TRBV7-9 and TRBJ2-4, with 10 positions matching TRBD1. CDR1 is SEHNR, CDR2 FQNEAQ, per germline (reference sequence). V lost 4 bases to trimming and J lost 10 bases; unmatched junction nucleotides: 13. The CDR3 loop spans 16 amino acids. The complete variable domain, with remaining parts taken from reference TRBV7-9 and TRBJ2-4, reads DTGVSQNPRHKITKRGQNVTFRCDPISEHNRLYWYRQTLGQGPEFLTYFQNEAQLEKSRLLSDRFSAERPKGSFSTLEIQRTEQGDSAMYLCASSSLKLTGGRIQYFGAGTRLSVL.